Below, 13 T cell receptor beta chains from the same sample are listed, as sequenced in a study of Ad26.COV2.S vaccination and SARS-CoV-2 variants. Using immunoSEQ multiplex PCR, the repertoire was profiled, and TCRdb retains in-frame clones only, with some absent. Counted here are roughly 140,000 clones, approximately 90% occurring once; the ten biggest clones make up 4.5% to 6%. The sample was peripheral blood, taken after recovery from COVID-19. The receptors were sampled from a human donor who had recovered from COVID-19.

The genes are TRBV27 and TRBJ2-3, with D perhaps given as TRBD1 or TRBD2 (5 bases each). This CDR3 is 14 amino acids long. Per the germline V gene, CDR1 is MNHEY and CDR2 is SMNVEV (reference sequence). V was cut by 2 bases and J by 10 bases, with 16 bases left in between. The DNA of the CDR3 is TGTGCCAGCAGTTTAAATTCACGGGGCGTTCCGCAGTATTTT. Residues: CASSLNSRGVPQYF.

The sample holds a few counts of this clone. The V call is TRBV9, the J call TRBJ1-2, with D unresolved. The CDR3 is 13 amino acids. V was trimmed by 3 bases and J by 1 base, leaving 7 bases between them. Germline assignment: CDR1 SGDLS and CDR2 YYNGEE. CDR3 amino acids: CASSETDNYGYTF. In nucleotides, the CDR3 is TGTGCCAGCAGCGAAACAGATAACTATGGCTACACCTTC.

This clone was counted between two and nine times. The rearrangement joins TRBV7-2 to TRBJ2-7; D remains unclear. Germline CDR1 SGHTA, CDR2 FQGNSA. CDR3 length: 13 residues. Trimming stripped 5 bases from V and 2 bases from J, with 10 bases between. Here the CDR3 DNA reads TGTGCCAGCAGCCCAAAGACCACCTACGAGCAGTACTTC. It yields the protein CASSPKTTYEQYF.

The chain carries TRBV5-6 and TRBJ1-6; 8 bases agree with TRBD1. CDR3 length: 15 amino acids. Trimming at V came to 4 bases and at J to 7 bases, leaving 7 bases not matched to a gene. Germline CDR1 reads SGHDT; CDR2 reads YYEEEE. The CDR3 loop reads CASSRTWTGNSPLHF. The CDR3 DNA follows: TGTGCCAGCAGCCGAACATGGACAGGGAATTCACCCCTCCACTTT.

This chain uses TRBV5-1 with TRBJ2-7, with D possibly matching TRBD2 (6 bases). The V and J ends lost 4 bases and 1 base respectively, with 15 bases between them. Germline V lookup: CDR1 SGHRS, CDR2 YFSETQ. The length of the CDR3 is 15 residues. CDR3 bases: TGCGCCAGCAGCGGGGAGGCAGACAAATCCTACGAGCAGTACTTC. Translated, it gives CASSGEADKSYEQYF.

This clone is a singleton in its sample. The chain links TRBV5-1 to TRBJ1-1, with D maybe TRBD1 (5 bases). Looked up from germline, CDR1 is SGHRS and CDR2 is YFSETQ. V was cut by 2 bases and J by 3 bases, with 11 bases left in between. The length of the CDR3 is 14 residues. CDR3 residues: CASSFGPGDTEAFF. DNA for the CDR3: TGCGCCAGCAGCTTTGGGCCGGGGGACACTGAAGCTTTCTTT.

The V gene is TRBV28, the J gene TRBJ1-2; 10 bases fit TRBD1. CDR1 is MDHEN and CDR2 is SYDVKM in the germline V gene. The CDR3 is made up of 16 amino acids. The V and J ends lost 3 bases and 0 bases, in that order; junction bases with no gene match: 4. The CDR3 here is CASSFLGQGPNYGYTF. The CDR3 DNA reads TGTGCCAGCAGTTTTTTGGGACAGGGGCCTAACTATGGCTACACCTTC.

The J gene is TRBJ1-6, the V gene TRBV2; D remains ambiguous. Trimming took 6 bases from V and 6 from J, leaving 15 bases between them. The CDR3 has 15 residues. From germline, CDR1 is SNHLY and CDR2 FYNNEI. As DNA, the CDR3 is TGTGCCAGCAGCTCCCGGGGTGGAGCTAATTCACCCCTCCACTTT. Protein: CASSSRGGANSPLHF.

The chain carries TRBV4-1 and TRBJ2-3, with 9 positions matching TRBD1. CDR1 and CDR2 from the germline V gene are MGHRA and YSYEKL. This CDR3 region has 20 residues. J was trimmed by 2 bases and V by 1 base; bases with no gene match: 16. CDR3 DNA: TGCGCCAGCAGCCAAGGAGGTGGGGTTCTGGGACAGGGTCACACAGATACGCAGTATTTT. Its protein is CASSQGGGVLGQGHTDTQYF.

This clone was detected only once. The J gene is TRBJ2-7, the V gene TRBV6-2 or TRBV6-3, with D maybe TRBD1 (6 bases). Germline V CDR1 and CDR2: MNHEY, SVGEGT. Trimming took off 2 bases at V and 3 bases at J, with 14 bases between the two ends. CDR3 length: 15 amino acids. CDR3 residues: CASSYEGDTYYEQYF. The DNA of the CDR3 is TGTGCCAGCAGTTACGAGGGGGACACCTACTACGAGCAGTACTTC.

This clone has a handful of counts. The chain carries TRBV9 and TRBJ1-6; 9 nucleotides agree with TRBD1. The CDR3 consists of 14 residues. Germline lookup yields CDR1 SGDLS and CDR2 YYNGEE. The V segment lost 4 bases and the J segment 10 bases; nucleotides outside the gene matches: 6. CDR3 amino acids: CASSSGTGRSPLHF. Written as DNA, the CDR3 is TGTGCCAGCAGCTCCGGGACAGGGAGGTCACCCCTCCACTTT.

The V gene is TRBV7-9, the J gene TRBJ2-1; D is unclear. The germline CDR1 and CDR2 sequences are SEHNR and FQNEAQ (reference sequence). The germline V and J ends were trimmed by 5 bases and 4 bases, with 6 bases remaining between them. The CDR3 covers 12 residues. DNA for the CDR3: TGTGCCAGCAGCCCAGAGTACAATGAGCAGTTCTTC. It is translated as CASSPEYNEQFF.

V and J are TRBV6-8 and TRBJ2-3, with 7 bases matching TRBD2. This CDR3 is built from 15 residues. V lost 6 bases, J lost 1 base, and 7 bases stayed unmatched. In germline, CDR1 is MNHGY, CDR2 SAAAGT. The CDR3 reads CASRPRGTRTDTQYF. CDR3 bases: TGTGCCAGCAGACCGCGGGGGACCCGCACAGATACGCAGTATTTT.